This T cell receptor beta chain is drawn from a study of cytomegalovirus exposure and HLA in healthy donors. Study details: Most genotyped donors, 75% to 85% of around 370, had Caucasian-associated genetic ancestry. Study findings and constraints: Only CMV serostatus was available as immune exposure information. TRBV6-2, TRBV6-3 and some other V segments were excluded as indistinguishable. The authors later found HLA-associated TCR beta chains more clonally expanded than equally common others.

The PCR was carried out with 60 Vbeta primers and 13 Jbeta primers. Profiled with immunoSEQ multiplex PCR; TCRdb holds only in-frame clones, not every one. The profile covers some 120,000 clones, with around 77% appearing a single time and under 6% taken by the ten largest. V lost 3 bases and J lost 3; bases outside the gene matches: 7. Germline V gene data show CDR1 as LNHNV and CDR2 as YYDKDF (reference sequence). The CDR3 is 17 residues long. This clone was seen a few times. Its specificity is not known. The clonotype originates from a man under 40 in good health and CMV-seronegative. The chain recombines TRBV15 with TRBJ2-3, with 12 bases lining up with TRBD1. Source material: PBMCs. This chain's CDR3 is CATSRGQGAVKTDTQYF. The CDR3 nucleotides are TGTGCCACCAGCAGGGGACAGGGGGCGGTCAAGACAGATACGCAGTATTTT.